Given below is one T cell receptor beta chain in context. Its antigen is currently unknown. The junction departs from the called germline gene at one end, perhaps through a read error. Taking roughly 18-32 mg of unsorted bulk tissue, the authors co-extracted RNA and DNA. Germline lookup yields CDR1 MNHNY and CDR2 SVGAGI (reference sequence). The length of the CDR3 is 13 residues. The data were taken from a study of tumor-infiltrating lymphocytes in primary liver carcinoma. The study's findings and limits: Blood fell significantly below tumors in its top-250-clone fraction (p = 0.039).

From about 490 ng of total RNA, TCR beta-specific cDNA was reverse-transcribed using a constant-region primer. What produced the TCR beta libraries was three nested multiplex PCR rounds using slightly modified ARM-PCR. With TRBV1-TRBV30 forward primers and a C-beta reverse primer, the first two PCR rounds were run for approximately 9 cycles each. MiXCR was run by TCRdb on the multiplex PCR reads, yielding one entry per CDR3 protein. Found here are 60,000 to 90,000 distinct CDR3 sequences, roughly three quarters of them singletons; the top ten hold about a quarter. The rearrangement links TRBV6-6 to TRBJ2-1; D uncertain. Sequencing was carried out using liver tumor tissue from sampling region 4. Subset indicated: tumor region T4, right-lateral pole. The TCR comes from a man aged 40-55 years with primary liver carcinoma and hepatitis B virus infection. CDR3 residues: CARSSPSYIEQFF. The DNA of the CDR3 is TGTGCCAGGAGTTCCCCCTCCTACATTGAGCAGTTCTTC.